A selection of T cell receptor beta chains follows, all from one sample in a study of a mutant IDH1 vaccine in newly diagnosed glioma. Some clones are missing from TCRdb's copy, which holds only in-frame ones; the method was immunoSEQ multiplex PCR. Of about 67,000 clones listed, approximately 84% are singletons. The antigens of these receptors remain unknown. Sequencing used PBMCs, obtained from a glioma patient whose treatment included an IDH1 peptide vaccine. These TCRs come from a man aged 18 to 29 with glioma. Each CDR3 is given with its conserved first and last residue. A D gene is named only where the DNA matches it firmly. Size values are once, few and many counts, or a class for expanded clones, and some rows have none.

j_gene,abundance,v_gene,d_gene,CDR3aa,CDR3nt
TRBJ2-7,once,TRBV5-8,NA,CASTLDPTYEQYF,TGTGCCAGCACCCTCGACCCGACCTACGAGCAGTACTTC
TRBJ1-3,NA,TRBV11-3,NA,CASSLVVLDNSGNTIYF,TGTGCCAGCAGCTTAGTTGTCCTGGACAACTCTGGAAACACCATATATTTT
TRBJ2-1,NA,TRBV9,NA,CASSVGDSYNEQFF,TGTGCCAGCAGCGTCGGGGACTCCTACAATGAGCAGTTCTTC
TRBJ1-4,NA,TRBV28,NA,CASSTQGPTNEKLFF,TGTGCCAGCAGTACCCAGGGCCCAACTAATGAAAAACTGTTTTTT
TRBJ1-4,NA,TRBV11-2,NA,CASSSRVGLNEKLFF,TGTGCCAGCAGCTCCCGCGTCGGGCTAAATGAAAAACTGTTTTTT
TRBJ1-1,few,TRBV5-1,NA,CASSLNPAGNTEAFF,TGCGCCAGCAGCTTGAACCCGGCGGGGAACACTGAAGCTTTCTTT
TRBJ2-5,NA,TRBV5-1,NA,CASRRTLQETQYF,TGCGCCAGCCGCCGGACTTTACAAGAGACCCAGTACTTC
TRBJ1-2,NA,TRBV5-1,NA,CASSLDREYGYTF,TGCGCCAGCAGCTTGGACAGGGAATATGGCTACACCTTC
TRBJ2-7,once,TRBV6-6,TRBD1,CASSGPGTAPLKYF,TGTGCCAGCAGTGGACCCGGGACAGCCCCTCTTAAGTACTTC
TRBJ2-2,NA,TRBV29-1,NA,CSVGQMNTGELFF,TGCAGCGTTGGACAGATGAACACCGGGGAGCTGTTTTTT
TRBJ2-1,NA,TRBV5-5,TRBD1,CASSLGQGSYNEQFF,TGTGCCAGCAGCCTTGGACAGGGCTCCTACAATGAGCAGTTCTTC
TRBJ2-7,once,TRBV27,TRBD1,CASSSLGQGCEQYF,TGTGCCAGCAGTTCTCTCGGACAGGGCTGCGAGCAGTACTTC
TRBJ1-2,NA,TRBV4-1,NA,CASSQVGRGNDGYTF,TGCGCCAGCAGCCAAGTTGGAAGGGGGAACGATGGCTACACCTTC
TRBJ1-3,NA,TRBV5-4,TRBD1,CASSLQTGTSGNTIYF,TGTGCCAGCAGCTTGCAGACAGGGACTTCTGGAAACACCATATATTTT
TRBJ2-7,NA,TRBV10-3,NA,CAISEGGRGDEQYF,TGTGCCATCAGTGAGGGGGGTAGAGGGGACGAGCAGTACTTC
TRBJ1-4,few,TRBV19,NA,CASSMISEKLFF,TGTGCCAGTAGTATGATCAGTGAAAAACTGTTTTTT
TRBJ1-5,NA,TRBV7-3,NA,CASSPGGSSNQPQHF,TGTGCCAGCAGCCCCGGGGGGAGTAGCAATCAGCCCCAGCATTTT
TRBJ1-4,few,TRBV4-1,NA,CASSLAFSSEKLFF,TGCGCCAGCAGCCTCGCCTTCTCTTCGGAAAAACTGTTTTTT
TRBJ2-3,NA,TRBV5-4,NA,CASSLAWDSWDTQYF,TGTGCCAGCAGCTTGGCCTGGGACTCCTGGGATACGCAGTATTTT
TRBJ1-2,NA,TRBV7-9,NA,CASSQLTGSTNYGYTF,TGTGCCAGCAGCCAGCTAACAGGGTCTACTAACTATGGCTACACCTTC
TRBJ1-4,NA,TRBV7-2,NA,CASSRGFVGTNEKLFF,TGTGCCAGCAGCCGGGGGTTCGTCGGTACTAATGAAAAACTGTTTTTT
TRBJ2-3,NA,TRBV4-3,NA,CASSQEDGGSQYF,TGCGCCAGCAGCCAAGAAGACGGGGGTTCGCAGTATTTT
TRBJ1-5,NA,TRBV6-6,TRBD1,CASSYSGQGYQPQHF,TGTGCCAGCAGTTACTCAGGACAGGGGTATCAGCCCCAGCATTTT
TRBJ2-5,NA,TRBV7-9,NA,CASSSWGRPQETQYF,TGTGCCAGCAGCTCTTGGGGACGACCCCAAGAGACCCAGTACTTC
TRBJ1-2,NA,TRBV5-6,TRBD1,CASSFRTGDGYTF,TGTGCCAGCAGCTTTCGTACAGGGGATGGCTACACCTTC
TRBJ1-1,NA,TRBV23-1,NA,CASSQSKGNTEAFF,TGCGCCAGCAGTCAATCGAAGGGGAACACTGAAGCTTTCTTT
TRBJ2-5,once,TRBV19,TRBD2,CASSAGLAGGRYYQETQYF,TGTGCCAGTAGTGCGGGACTAGCGGGGGGAAGATATTACCAAGAGACCCAGTACTTC
TRBJ1-1,few,TRBV18,NA,CASSPSSNRDYTEAFF,TGTGCCAGCTCACCGTCGTCGAACAGGGACTACACTGAAGCTTTCTTT
TRBJ2-5,NA,TRBV29-1,NA,CSVDWDGETQYF,TGCAGCGTTGACTGGGATGGTGAGACCCAGTACTTC
TRBJ2-7,once,TRBV7-8,NA,CASSYELASYEQYF,TGTGCCAGCAGCTACGAGCTGGCCTCCTACGAGCAGTACTTC
TRBJ2-3,NA,TRBV9,NA,CASSVRIDHRGVGDTQYF,TGTGCCAGCAGCGTCCGGATCGACCATCGGGGAGTAGGTGATACGCAGTATTTT
TRBJ2-2,NA,TRBV2,NA,CASTTGGELFF,TGTGCCAGCACCACCGGTGGGGAGCTGTTTTTT
TRBJ2-7,NA,TRBV11-2,TRBD2,CASSPLRGGGYEQYF,TGTGCCAGCAGCCCCTTAAGGGGCGGGGGATACGAGCAGTACTTC
TRBJ1-5,NA,TRBV27,NA,CASSFSSTNQPQHF,TGTGCCAGCAGTTTTTCCAGTACCAATCAGCCCCAGCATTTT
TRBJ1-5,NA,TRBV6-5,NA,CASSYSMASNQPQHF,TGTGCCAGCAGTTACTCGATGGCCAGCAATCAGCCCCAGCATTTT
TRBJ1-1,NA,TRBV6-1,NA,CASSEGQQAFF,TGTGCCAGCAGTGAAGGTCAGCAAGCTTTCTTT
TRBJ1-6,NA,TRBV11-3,NA,CASSRGRGSPLHF,TGTGCCAGCAGCCGCGGACGAGGTTCACCCCTCCACTTT
TRBJ1-2,NA,TRBV7-9,NA,CASSLSRGANYGYTF,TGTGCCAGCAGCTTAAGCCGGGGGGCTAACTATGGCTACACCTTC
TRBJ2-2,few,TRBV5-1,TRBD2,CASSLVAGDTGELFF,TGCGCCAGCAGCTTGGTGGCGGGGGACACCGGGGAGCTGTTTTTT
TRBJ2-5,NA,TRBV18,NA,CASSPQQLLQETQYF,TGTGCCAGCTCACCACAGCAGCTCTTACAAGAGACCCAGTACTTC
TRBJ2-7,once,TRBV10-3,NA,CAIRRGDPPYEQYF,TGTGCCATCCGGCGAGGGGACCCTCCCTACGAGCAGTACTTC
TRBJ1-1,NA,TRBV5-1,TRBD1,CASKTGGQNTEAFF,TGCGCCAGTAAGACAGGGGGCCAGAACACTGAAGCTTTCTTT
TRBJ1-2,once,TRBV10-3,NA,CAIGSRGTNSGYTF,TGTGCCATCGGGTCGAGGGGAACAAACTCTGGCTACACCTTC
TRBJ1-1,NA,TRBV29-1,TRBD1,CSVLGPGTVKNTEAFF,TGCAGCGTCCTTGGCCCGGGGACAGTTAAGAACACTGAAGCTTTCTTT
TRBJ1-5,once,TRBV7-9,NA,CASSKGDSFNQPQHF,TGTGCCAGCAGCAAAGGCGACAGCTTCAATCAGCCCCAGCATTTT